This T cell receptor (beta chain) was documented in a study of cytomegalovirus exposure and HLA in healthy donors. Study-level results: Overall, 164 TCR beta chains were annotated as cytomegalovirus-associated. Association of a missense DCLRE1C variant with TCR beta V- and J-gene trimming was reported in a later analysis. In all likelihood, a cluster of highly shared sequence variants was a sequencing artifact.

V gave up 5 bases and J gave up 3 bases; unmatched junction bases: 12. The CDR3 runs to 18 residues. The germline gives CDR1 SEHNR, CDR2 FQNEAQ (reference sequence). For this clone: Its antigen is currently unknown.

Donors in the study were healthy people who gave bone marrow. Researchers ran the PCR with 60 Vbeta and 13 Jbeta primers. Assay used: immunoSEQ multiplex PCR; TCRdb lists only in-frame clones, some missing. Of approximately 100,000 clones listed, approximately 70% were seen once; the top ten hold approximately 8%. Sequenced material: PBMCs. This chain links TRBV7-9 with TRBJ2-7; 14 positions match TRBD2. This sequence originates from a man aged 35-49 years in good health and CMV-seronegative. Here the CDR3 reads CASSAGLAGANSGYEQYF. CDR3 DNA: TGTGCCAGCAGCGCGGGACTAGCGGGGGCCAATTCAGGCTACGAGCAGTACTTC.